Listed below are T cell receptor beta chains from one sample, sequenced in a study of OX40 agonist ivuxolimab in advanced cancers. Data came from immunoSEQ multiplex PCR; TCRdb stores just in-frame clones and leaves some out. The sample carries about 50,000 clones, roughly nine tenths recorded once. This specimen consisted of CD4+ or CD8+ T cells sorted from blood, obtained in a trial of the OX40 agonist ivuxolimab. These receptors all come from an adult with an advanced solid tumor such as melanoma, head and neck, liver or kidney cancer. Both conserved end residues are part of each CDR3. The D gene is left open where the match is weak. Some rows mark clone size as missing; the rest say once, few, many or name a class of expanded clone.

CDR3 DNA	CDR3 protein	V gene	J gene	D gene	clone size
TGCGCCAGCAGCTTGTATCCCGACAGGGTGAACACCGGGGAGCTGTTTTTT	CASSLYPDRVNTGELFF	TRBV5-1	TRBJ2-2	TRBD1	-
TGTGCCAGCAGCCAGACTAGCGGGGTGGTGGAGACCCAGTACTTC	CASSQTSGVVETQYF	TRBV7-6	TRBJ2-5	TRBD2	once
TGCGCCAGCACGGGGGCGCGCAATGAGCAGTTCTTC	CASTGARNEQFF	TRBV5-1	TRBJ2-1	-	-
TGTGCCAGCAGTGGGTTTCTTGCGGGGGGGTACAATGAGCAGTTCTTC	CASSGFLAGGYNEQFF	TRBV6-1	TRBJ2-1	TRBD2	-
TGTGCCAGCAGTTCTCGGCCGGTATCGGATACGCAGTATTTT	CASSSRPVSDTQYF	TRBV6-5	TRBJ2-3	-	-
TGTGCCAGCAGTGTTGGGGAGGGCTATGGCTACACCTTC	CASSVGEGYGYTF	TRBV27	TRBJ1-2	-	few
TGCGCCAGCAGGGAAGTTCTAACGAACACCGGGGAGCTGTTTTTT	CASREVLTNTGELFF	TRBV4-3	TRBJ2-2	-	-
TGTGCCAGTAGTATTTCGTACGGTAATTCACCCCTCCACTTT	CASSISYGNSPLHF	TRBV19	TRBJ1-6	-	medium-sized
TGTGCCAGCAGCTTGGCCGACGGCAATCTGCCGCCCCAGCATTTT	CASSLADGNLPPQHF	TRBV5-5	TRBJ1-5	-	-
TGTGCCAGCAGCTTCACCACCACAGATACGCAGTATTTT	CASSFTTTDTQYF	TRBV7-6	TRBJ2-3	-	-
TGTGCCAGCAGGGATTCTAGCGGGAGGTGGTACGAGCAGTACTTC	CASRDSSGRWYEQYF	TRBV4-2	TRBJ2-7	TRBD2	-
TGTGCCAGCAGTTTTTATGGCCCACAATACGAGCAGTACTTC	CASSFYGPQYEQYF	TRBV27	TRBJ2-7	-	-
TGTGCCAGTACCGGGACGGATGATGAAGCTTTCTTT	CASTGTDDEAFF	TRBV19	TRBJ1-1	-	-
TGTGCCAGCAGCTTGTTAGCCCCTCAGGGCACAGATACGCAGTATTTT	CASSLLAPQGTDTQYF	TRBV5-4	TRBJ2-3	-	-
TGTGCCAGCAGCCCCGGGGGTGAGCAGTACTTC	CASSPGGEQYF	TRBV7-9	TRBJ2-7	-	-
TGCAGCGTTACAGGGTTGGACGAGCAGTACTTC	CSVTGLDEQYF	TRBV29-1	TRBJ2-7	-	-
TGCGCCAGCAGCCAAGGACAGGGGTGGGAGCAGTACTTC	CASSQGQGWEQYF	TRBV4-3	TRBJ2-7	TRBD1	-
TGTGCCAGCAGCTTGGGAGGGGGCACTGAAGCTTTCTTT	CASSLGGGTEAFF	TRBV5-4	TRBJ1-1	-	-
TGTGCCAGCAGCTTGGGGGACACTGGCCTCTACACCTTC	CASSLGDTGLYTF	TRBV5-4	TRBJ1-2	-	-
TGCGCCAGCAGCTTCGGCGGGGGAGCGGGAGGCACAGATACGCAGTATTTT	CASSFGGGAGGTDTQYF	TRBV5-1	TRBJ2-3	TRBD2	once
TGTGCCAGTAGTCACCCGGGACAGGGCCTCTACGAGCAGTACTTC	CASSHPGQGLYEQYF	TRBV19	TRBJ2-7	TRBD1	-
TGTGCCAGTAGTAGTCTAGCGGGGGGAAGGGAGACCCAGTACTTC	CASSSLAGGRETQYF	TRBV19	TRBJ2-5	TRBD2	-
TGTGCCAGCAGCCCTCGGGACGGCTACGAGCAGTACTTC	CASSPRDGYEQYF	TRBV7-6	TRBJ2-7	-	-
TGTGCCAGCAGTCCCGTCTTAGCCGGAGCCTACAATGAGCAGTTCTTC	CASSPVLAGAYNEQFF	TRBV27	TRBJ2-1	-	-
TGTGCCAGCAACAGCAATCAGCCCCAGCATTTT	CASNSNQPQHF	TRBV28	TRBJ1-5	-	few
TGTGCCAGCAGCCCCTGGGTTGGAACTAATGAAAAACTGTTTTTT	CASSPWVGTNEKLFF	TRBV6-5	TRBJ1-4	-	-
TGCAGTGCACCGAGACAGGGAGAAGCTTTCTTT	CSAPRQGEAFF	TRBV20-1	TRBJ1-1	TRBD1	-
TGTGCCTGGACCGGATCAATAGACAATGAGCAGTTCTTC	CAWTGSIDNEQFF	TRBV30	TRBJ2-1	-	-
TGCAGCGTTGAAGTGGGACAGGGTTTGAATGAGCAGTTCTTC	CSVEVGQGLNEQFF	TRBV29-1	TRBJ2-1	TRBD1	once
TGTGCCAGCAACCGCTGGGGGCGAACTGAAGCTTTCTTT	CASNRWGRTEAFF	TRBV5-4	TRBJ1-1	-	once
TGTGCCAGTAGTAGCCGGGACGGTAAAGAGACCCAGTACTTC	CASSSRDGKETQYF	TRBV19	TRBJ2-5	-	-
TGTGCCAGCAGTTTAAGGGGGTCAGCTAATGAAAAACTGTTTTTT	CASSLRGSANEKLFF	TRBV27	TRBJ1-4	-	-
TGTGCCAGCAGTTTACTATACCCTTCTACTAGCGACGAGCAGTACTTC	CASSLLYPSTSDEQYF	TRBV27	TRBJ2-7	TRBD2	-
TGCGCCAGCAGCCAAGATCCGGATTCGGCCCTCCACTTT	CASSQDPDSALHF	TRBV4-1	TRBJ1-6	-	-
TGTGCCAGCAGCTTCTCTCCAGCAATGAACACTGAAGCTTTCTTT	CASSFSPAMNTEAFF	TRBV7-9	TRBJ1-1	-	-
TGTGCCAGCACCCAACCCCCAGGGGAGACCCAGTACTTC	CASTQPPGETQYF	TRBV7-8	TRBJ2-5	-	-
TGTGCCAGCAGCTTAGAGGACAGCTATGGCTACACCTTC	CASSLEDSYGYTF	TRBV7-2	TRBJ1-2	-	-
TGCGCCAGCAGGCCAGCGGGGGGGCCAGATACGCAGTATTTT	CASRPAGGPDTQYF	TRBV5-1	TRBJ2-3	TRBD2	-
TGCGCCAGCAGTTCACAGGGGCACACTGAAGCTTTCTTT	CASSSQGHTEAFF	TRBV5-1	TRBJ1-1	TRBD1	-
TGTGCCAGCAGCTCTCAGTCGCTTGACAGTTCTAAGCCCTACGAGCAGTACTTC	CASSSQSLDSSKPYEQYF	TRBV7-2	TRBJ2-7	-	-
TGTGCCAGCAGCCATGGTACGGATACGCAGTATTTT	CASSHGTDTQYF	TRBV7-2	TRBJ2-3	-	-
TGTGCCACCGAGACCCCGGGAGACACTGAAGCTTTCTTT	CATETPGDTEAFF	TRBV15	TRBJ1-1	-	-
TGTGCCAGCAGCTTAGAGGACAGGGGAGCTAACTATGGCTACACCTTC	CASSLEDRGANYGYTF	TRBV7-9	TRBJ1-2	TRBD1	-
TGTGCCAGCAGTCTTACCGGGACTTATTACAATGAGCAGTTCTTC	CASSLTGTYYNEQFF	TRBV11-2	TRBJ2-1	-	-
TGTGCCAGCAGTTTGGAAACAGGGGGCGCGAACACTGAAGCTTTCTTT	CASSLETGGANTEAFF	TRBV28	TRBJ1-1	TRBD1	-
TGTGCCAGCAGCTTAGTAGGGTCGGATGGCTACACCTTC	CASSLVGSDGYTF	TRBV7-2	TRBJ1-2	-	-
TGTGCCAGTAGTCCAGGGACTCGCGAGCAGTACTTC	CASSPGTREQYF	TRBV19	TRBJ2-7	-	-
TGCGCCAGCAGCTACGAGGGCTCGAGGAATGAGCAGTTCTTC	CASSYEGSRNEQFF	TRBV5-1	TRBJ2-1	-	-
TGTGCCACCGCGGGGTTGCGGGGAGGGTATGAGACCCAGTACTTC	CATAGLRGGYETQYF	TRBV27	TRBJ2-5	TRBD2	-
TGCGCCAGCAGCCTACAGGGACTAGCGGGGGAACACCAAGAGACCCAGTACTTC	CASSLQGLAGEHQETQYF	TRBV4-1	TRBJ2-5	TRBD2	-
TGCGCCAGCAGCCAAGAGAGCAGGGCCCATCAGCCCCAGCATTTT	CASSQESRAHQPQHF	TRBV4-1	TRBJ1-5	-	-
TGTGCCAGCAGTTTGGGCCCGGGGGGCGTAAGAGGTCAGCCCCAGCATTTT	CASSLGPGGVRGQPQHF	TRBV28	TRBJ1-5	-	-
TGTGCCAGCAGCGTAGAACCTAGCGGGAGGCCCACTCGCCACAATGAGCAGTTCTTC	CASSVEPSGRPTRHNEQFF	TRBV9	TRBJ2-1	TRBD2	-
TGTGCCAGCACCTTAGGGAGCAGGGGGCTGTCTAATGAAAAACTGTTTTTT	CASTLGSRGLSNEKLFF	TRBV28	TRBJ1-4	TRBD1	-
TGCGCCAGCAGCGAGGCAGAACTTAACCTTGAAGCTTTCTTT	CASSEAELNLEAFF	TRBV5-1	TRBJ1-1	-	-
TGTGCCAGTAGTATATACACTAGCGCTAGCACAGATACGCAGTATTTT	CASSIYTSASTDTQYF	TRBV19	TRBJ2-3	TRBD2	-
TGTGCCAGCAGCCCGGGACAGGGGGCGCTTGGCTACACCTTC	CASSPGQGALGYTF	TRBV5-4	TRBJ1-2	TRBD1	-